A single sample gave rise to the 21 T cell receptor beta chains below, sequenced in a study of a mutant IDH1 vaccine in newly diagnosed glioma. Stated time point: week 47, end of study. Mutant IDH1 20-mer peptide, at 300 ug, made up each vaccine dose, with topical imiquimod. Their recognized antigens are unknown. Clones were read by immunoSEQ multiplex PCR, and TCRdb kept only the in-frame ones, dropping some. The data show 35,000 to 40,000 clones, about 75% seen once. The sequenced sample was PBMCs, obtained from a glioma patient whose treatment included an IDH1 peptide vaccine. Receptor source: a man between 35 and 55 years old with glioma.

The chain uses TRBV6-1 and TRBJ2-5, with a weak D call TRBD1 (5 bases). This CDR3 has 15 residues. Trimming shortened V by 4 bases and J by 1 base, and 13 bases separated the two germline ends. From germline, CDR1 is MNHNS and CDR2 SASEGT. CDR3 sequence: CASSVYPTVQETQYF. Written as DNA, the CDR3 is TGTGCCAGCAGTGTCTATCCGACAGTCCAAGAGACCCAGTACTTC.

There are a few counts of this clone. The chain links TRBV27 to TRBJ1-1; D is undetermined. Between the trimmed V and J ends, which lost 8 bases and 8 bases, there was a span of 21 bases. The germline CDR1 and CDR2 sequences are MNHEY and SMNVEV (reference sequence). The CDR3 contains 14 residues. This chain's CDR3 is CASGKTRRDREAFF. CDR3 in DNA: TGTGCCAGCGGCAAGACACGCCGGGATAGGGAAGCTTTCTTT.

This sequence joins TRBV27 and TRBJ1-2; 7 bases line up with TRBD1. The CDR3 is 13 amino acids. Looked up from germline, CDR1 is MNHEY and CDR2 is SMNVEV (reference sequence). J was trimmed by 6 bases and V by 5 bases; bases with no gene match: 6. This CDR3 reads CASSLRQGNGYTF. The DNA for the CDR3 is TGTGCCAGCAGTCTAAGACAGGGTAATGGCTACACCTTC.

Notes on this clone: Different DNA sequences within this sample yield the same CDR3. Written as DNA, the CDR3 is TGCAGCGTCGAACCAGGGGGCAACACTGAAGCTTTCTTT. Its protein is CSVEPGGNTEAFF. The chain carries TRBV29-1 and TRBJ1-1; 8 nucleotides agree with TRBD1. CDR1 is SQVTM and CDR2 is ANQGSEA in the germline V gene. There are 13 residues in the CDR3. V shed 6 bases, J shed 2 bases, and the junction held 5 bases outside the gene matches.

This clone was detected once. CDR3 coding DNA: TGTGCCAGCAGCTTAGCTACAGGGATCCACGAGCAGTACTTC. This sequence encodes CASSLATGIHEQYF. This chain uses TRBV7-9 with TRBJ2-7; perhaps TRBD1 as D (6 bases). CDR1 is SEHNR and CDR2 is FQNEAQ in the germline V gene (reference sequence). This CDR3 region has 14 residues. The V end was cut by 0 bases, the J end by 5 bases, with 11 bases between. Together with reference TRBV7-9 and TRBJ2-7, the CDR3 gives the full variable domain: DTGVSQNPRHKITKRGQNVTFRCDPISEHNRLYWYRQTLGQGPEFLTYFQNEAQLEKSRLLSDRFSAERPKGSFSTLEIQRTEQGDSAMYLCASSLATGIHEQYFGPGTRLTVT.

The rearrangement uses TRBV6-5 and TRBJ2-7; D remains ambiguous. Germline assignment: CDR1 MNHEY and CDR2 SVGAGI. The CDR3 covers 13 residues. Trimming took off 2 bases at V and 2 bases at J, with 7 bases between the two ends. The CDR3 nucleotides read TGTGCCAGCAGTTACGAGACCACCTACGAGCAGTACTTC. It encodes CASSYETTYEQYF.

The V and J genes are TRBV27 and TRBJ1-1; 7 bases match TRBD1. This CDR3 comprises 15 residues. CDR1 and CDR2 from the germline V gene are MNHEY and SMNVEV (reference sequence). J was trimmed by 3 bases and V by 4 bases; bases with no gene match: 8. This CDR3 is CASSSPGQLDTEAFF. The CDR3 DNA reads as TGTGCCAGCAGTTCTCCGGGACAGTTGGACACTGAAGCTTTCTTT.

This chain links TRBV15 with TRBJ1-5; D remains unclear. CDR1 and CDR2 (germline): LNHNV, YYDKDF (reference sequence). The CDR3 totals 12 residues. V was pared by 0 bases and J by 9 bases, with 6 bases between. DNA for the CDR3: TGTGCCACCAGCAGAGATATAGGGCCCCAGCATTTT. Translated, it gives CATSRDIGPQHF.

This clone was counted once. This rearrangement joins TRBV9 to TRBJ2-7, with D possibly being TRBD2 (5 bases). In germline, CDR1 is SGDLS, CDR2 YYNGEE. The V end was cut by 0 bases, the J end by 2 bases, with 9 bases between. This CDR3 spans 14 amino acids. The CDR3 DNA reads as TGTGCCAGCAGCGTAGACAGCGGAGCCTACGAGCAGTACTTC. Its protein product is CASSVDSGAYEQYF.

CDR3 DNA sequence: TGTGCCAGCGTCAGAACCTACGAGCAGTACTTC. The encoded protein is CASVRTYEQYF. This chain uses TRBV2 with TRBJ2-7; D not certain. This CDR3 has 11 amino acids. CDR1 and CDR2 (germline): SNHLY, FYNNEI. V was clipped by 8 bases and J by 2 bases, with 7 bases between them. Filled out from reference TRBV2 and TRBJ2-7, the complete variable domain reads EPEVTQTPSHQVTQMGQEVILRCVPISNHLYFYWYRQILGQKVEFLVSFYNNEISEKSEIFDDQFSVERPDGSNFTLKIRSTKLEDSAMYFCASVRTYEQYFGPGTRLTVT.

The chain combines TRBV6-5 with TRBJ2-5; D unresolved. V was shortened by 5 bases and J by 9 bases, with 19 bases between the two germline ends. The CDR3 is 14 residues long. CDR1 MNHEY and CDR2 SVGAGI come from the germline V gene. This CDR3 is CASSPLGESEAQYF. The CDR3, as DNA: TGTGCCAGCAGTCCCCTAGGAGAGTCTGAGGCCCAGTACTTC.

The sample holds a few counts of this clone. The V gene is TRBV5-1, the J gene TRBJ2-2; 10 bases agree with TRBD1. The CDR3 totals 15 residues. Trimming at V came to 3 bases and at J to 6 bases, leaving 5 bases not matched to a gene. Germline values: CDR1 SGHRS, CDR2 YFSETQ. For the CDR3, the DNA is TGCGCCAGCAGCTCCGGGGACAGGGGATCCGGGGAGCTGTTTTTT. It codes for CASSSGDRGSGELFF.

The CDR3, as DNA: TGCGCCAGCAGTGTAGCGGGGCTGAGCTCCTACAATGAGCAGTTCTTC. Translated, it gives CASSVAGLSSYNEQFF. J is TRBJ2-1 and V is TRBV5-1, with TRBD2 matching over 8 bases. The CDR3 covers 16 residues. V gave up 5 bases and J gave up 0 bases; unmatched junction bases: 7. The germline CDR1 and CDR2 sequences are SGHRS and YFSETQ.

This clone was detected once. This CDR3 is CARSGRDPYEQYV. The CDR3 DNA is TGTGCCAGGTCGGGGAGGGACCCTTACGAGCAGTACGTC. The chain is built from TRBV11-3 and TRBJ2-7; the match to TRBD2 covers 7 bases. V shed 9 bases, J shed 4 bases, and the junction held 9 bases outside the gene matches. CDR3 length equals 13 residues. From germline, CDR1 is SGHNT and CDR2 YENEEA.

The rearrangement links TRBV19 to TRBJ1-5; D is ambiguous. The CDR3 extends over 12 amino acids. The V gene's germline CDR1 is LNHDA and CDR2 SQIVND (reference sequence). Trimming pared 8 bases from V and 10 bases from J, leaving 15 bases between. CDR3: CASGDLGDPQHF. The CDR3 DNA reads TGTGCCAGTGGTGACCTGGGTGACCCCCAGCATTTT.

The chain is built from TRBV19 and TRBJ2-5; 8 bases line up with TRBD2. CDR3 length equals 15 residues. Germline V gene data show CDR1 as LNHDA and CDR2 as SQIVND (reference sequence). With 5 bases clipped from V and 7 bases from J, the junction kept 12 bases outside the gene matches. As DNA, the CDR3 is TGTGCCAGTAGTCTGCAAGCGGGAGCGAGGGTGACCCAGTACTTC. Protein: CASSLQAGARVTQYF.

The rearrangement links TRBV5-1 to TRBJ2-7, with 7 bases lining up with TRBD2. Looked up from germline, CDR1 is SGHRS and CDR2 is YFSETQ. The CDR3 contains 13 residues. Losses at the gene ends were 2 bases for V and 6 bases for J; bases not matched to a gene: 5. Written as DNA, the CDR3 is TGCGCCAGCAGCTTCCGGGGGGTAGCCGAGCAGTACTTC. Translation gives CASSFRGVAEQYF. Filled out from reference TRBV5-1 and TRBJ2-7, the complete variable domain reads KAGVTQTPRYLIKTRGQQVTLSCSPISGHRSVSWYQQTPGQGLQFLFEYFSETQRNKGNFPGRFSGRQFSNSRSEMNVSTLELGDSALYLCASSFRGVAEQYFGPGTRLTVT.

The rearrangement joins TRBV9 to TRBJ2-3, with D tentatively TRBD2 (6 bases). The CDR3 runs 13 residues. Germline V lookup: CDR1 SGDLS, CDR2 YYNGEE. V gave up 6 bases and J gave up 6 bases, with 14 bases separating them. The CDR3 protein is CASNRGGVDTQYF. CDR3 nucleotides: TGTGCCAGCAACCGAGGAGGGGTCGATACGCAGTATTTT.

The chain uses TRBV4-2 and TRBJ2-2; 9 bases are a match to TRBD2. The CDR3 is 18 residues long. The germline CDR1 and CDR2 sequences are LGHNA and YNFKEQ. V lost 5 bases to trimming and J lost 5 bases; unmatched junction nucleotides: 15. The CDR3 region is CASSTGVLAGVGTGELFF. The CDR3 region has the DNA TGTGCCAGCAGCACGGGGGTACTAGCGGGCGTGGGGACCGGGGAGCTGTTTTTT.

The CDR3 loop reads CASSPPNNLYQETQYF. The CDR3 DNA reads as TGTGCCAGCTCACCACCGAACAATTTGTACCAAGAGACCCAGTACTTC. The rearrangement joins TRBV18 to TRBJ2-5; D not resolved. The germline gives CDR1 KGHSH, CDR2 LQKENI. This CDR3 has 16 amino acids. Trimming cost V 0 bases and J 0 bases, with 11 bases left between them. The full variable domain, completed using reference TRBV18 and TRBJ2-5, is NAGVMQNPRHLVRRRGQEARLRCSPMKGHSHVYWYRQLPEEGLKFMVYLQKENIIDESGMPKERFSAEFPKEGPSILRIQQVVRGDSAAYFCASSPPNNLYQETQYFGPGTRLLVL.

This clone was picked up a small number of times. V gene TRBV18 combines with J gene TRBJ1-1; TRBD1 matches 7 bases. The length of the CDR3 is 15 residues. The germline gives CDR1 KGHSH, CDR2 LQKENI. After removal of 1 base from V and 1 base from J, the junction contained 3 bases not matched to a gene. The CDR3 DNA sequence: TGTGCCAGCTCACCACGGGACAGCCAGAACACTGAAGCTTTCTTT. Translation: CASSPRDSQNTEAFF.